The 13 T cell receptor beta chains given below trace back to one sample, sequenced in a study of T cell responses to AZD1222 COVID-19 vaccine. Produced via immunoSEQ multiplex PCR; TCRdb's table is partial and in-frame only. The data show tens of thousands of clones, with around nine tenths seen just once and under 5% held by the top ten. The sequences come from peripheral blood, collected on day 0 of MenACWY control vaccination. The receptors were gathered from an adult in good health.

The chain uses TRBV7-6 and TRBJ1-2; tentatively, D is TRBD1 (6 bases). The CDR3 contains 14 residues. Trimming removed 5 bases at V and 0 bases at J, with 10 bases between. Germline lookup yields CDR1 SGHVS and CDR2 FNYEAQ. The CDR3 DNA reads TGTGCCAGCAGCCCGGACAGAGCTAACTATGGCTACACCTTC. Protein: CASSPDRANYGYTF. Full variable domain (missing parts from reference TRBV7-6 and TRBJ1-2): GAGVSQSPRYKVTKRGQDVALRCDPISGHVSLYWYRQALGQGPEFLTYFNYEAQQDKSGLPNDRFSAERPEGSISTLTIQRTEQRDSAMYRCASSPDRANYGYTFGSGTRLTVV.

The chain uses TRBV6-5 and TRBJ1-3, with TRBD1 identical over 7 bases. Losses at the gene ends were 6 bases for V and 0 bases for J; bases not matched to a gene: 2. The CDR3 spans 14 residues. Germline-derived CDR1 and CDR2 are MNHEY and SVGAGI. Written as DNA, the CDR3 is TGTGCCAGCAGAGGGACAGCCTCTGGAAACACCATATATTTT. Its translation is CASRGTASGNTIYF.

This chain uses TRBV11-2 with TRBJ1-2, with D hard to call. Germline values: CDR1 SGHAT, CDR2 FQNNGV. V lost 2 bases and J lost 1, with 23 bases in between. This CDR3 contains 19 residues. This chain's CDR3 is CASSLTPRDVRRNNYGYTF. For the CDR3, the DNA is TGTGCCAGCAGCTTAACCCCGCGAGACGTGCGGAGAAATAACTATGGCTACACCTTC.

The chain's CDR3 is CASTLAGGTEQFF. CDR3 coding DNA: TGCGCCAGCACACTAGCGGGAGGGACTGAGCAGTTCTTC. The J gene is TRBJ2-1, the V gene TRBV10-1; 13 bases align to TRBD2. Losses at the gene ends were 7 bases for V and 9 bases for J; bases not matched to a gene: 3. CDR1 and CDR2 from the germline V gene are WNHNN and SYGVQD (reference sequence). The CDR3 consists of 13 residues.

The CDR3 coding sequence is TGTGCCAGCAGCGGTACAGGAGGCTACACCTTC. It yields the protein CASSGTGGYTF. V is TRBV9 and J is TRBJ1-2, with D perhaps TRBD1 (5 bases). V dropped 3 bases and J dropped 8 bases, with 8 bases sitting between them. This CDR3 has 11 residues. The germline V gene encodes CDR1 SGDLS and CDR2 YYNGEE.

The V and J genes are TRBV6-2 or TRBV6-3 and TRBJ1-2, with D perhaps matching TRBD1 (6 bases). V was pared by 5 bases and J by 4 bases, with 11 bases between. The CDR3 totals 13 residues. Germline V gene sequence: CDR1 MNHEY, CDR2 SVGEGT. The CDR3 sequence is CASSRQEGYGYTF. CDR3 coding DNA: TGTGCCAGCAGTAGACAGGAGGGCTATGGCTACACCTTC.

This clone was counted once. This rearrangement joins TRBV19 to TRBJ2-3; perhaps TRBD1 as D (6 bases). The CDR3 is made up of 14 amino acids. CDR1 LNHDA and CDR2 SQIVND come from the germline V gene (reference sequence). Trimming shortened V by 4 bases and J by 7 bases, and 15 bases separated the two germline ends. CDR3 nucleotides: TGTGCCAGTAGTACGACAGGAGACGTGTATACGCAGTATTTT. This translates into CASSTTGDVYTQYF.

V is TRBV9 and J is TRBJ1-6; D ambiguous. The CDR3 is 15 amino acids. Deletions cut 0 bases from V and 4 bases from J, with 8 bases between. The germline V gene has CDR1 SGDLS and CDR2 YYNGEE. The CDR3 nucleotides are TGTGCCAGCAGCGTAGCGTCGGATTATAATTCACCCCTCCACTTT. Protein sequence: CASSVASDYNSPLHF.

The V and J genes are TRBV2 and TRBJ2-3; D might be TRBD2 (5 bases). Germline V gene data show CDR1 as SNHLY and CDR2 as FYNNEI. CDR3 length: 14 amino acids. Trimming removed 7 bases from V and 0 bases from J, with 11 bases in between. In nucleotides, the CDR3 is TGTGCCAGCATTCGGGGTTTAAGCACAGATACGCAGTATTTT. Residues: CASIRGLSTDTQYF. The full variable domain, in which reference TRBV2 and TRBJ2-3 provide the parts outside the CDR3, is EPEVTQTPSHQVTQMGQEVILRCVPISNHLYFYWYRQILGQKVEFLVSFYNNEISEKSEIFDDQFSVERPDGSNFTLKIRSTKLEDSAMYFCASIRGLSTDTQYFGPGTRLTVL.

CDR3 amino acids: CASSGGGPSTDTQYF. For the CDR3, the DNA is TGTGCCAGCAGCGGGGGCGGGCCTAGCACAGATACGCAGTATTTT. V gene TRBV7-2 combines with J gene TRBJ2-3, with D possibly TRBD1 on 6 matching bases. Trimming left V 5 bases short and J 0 bases short, with 12 bases between. The germline V gene encodes CDR1 SGHTA and CDR2 FQGNSA. This CDR3 is 15 amino acids long.

V is TRBV29-1 and J is TRBJ2-3; D gene unclear. Germline assignment: CDR1 SQVTM and CDR2 ANQGSEA. With 3 bases removed from V and 2 bases from J, the gap between germline ends came to 6 bases. The CDR3 consists of 12 residues. The CDR3 nucleotides are TGCAGCGTTGATTCTGCCACAGATACGCAGTATTTT. As protein: CSVDSATDTQYF.

The V and J genes are TRBV27 and TRBJ1-2; 9 nucleotides agree with TRBD1. The CDR3 covers 15 residues. Germline V gene sequence: CDR1 MNHEY, CDR2 SMNVEV (reference sequence). Losses at the gene ends were 3 bases for V and 3 bases for J; bases not matched to a gene: 5. The DNA of the CDR3 is TGTGCCAGCAGTTTTCGGACAGGGGAGGACTATGGCTACACCTTC. Protein sequence: CASSFRTGEDYGYTF.

V is TRBV4-1 and J is TRBJ1-1; 8 positions agree with TRBD1. The J segment lost 3 bases and the V segment lost 4 bases, leaving 7 bases of the junction unmatched. Germline CDR1 reads MGHRA; CDR2 reads YSYEKL. This CDR3 has 15 amino acids. The CDR3 spells CASSPQTGGYTEAFF. DNA of the CDR3: TGCGCCAGCAGCCCGCAAACAGGGGGATACACTGAAGCTTTCTTT.